What follows are 31 T cell receptor beta chains derived from one specimen sequenced in a study of T cells in Graves' hyperthyroidism and ophthalmopathy. Regions amplified from RNA transcripts were the TCR beta CDR3 regions. First-round RT-PCR targeting the TCR CDR3 was performed with the HTBI primer set. TCRdb reprocessed the multiplex PCR reads via MiXCR and lists one record per CDR3 protein. The data show roughly 840,000 distinct CDR3 sequences, approximately 40% seen once. Sequencing was performed on blood. The receptors derive from a young man with Graves' hyperthyroidism.

V usage is TRBV28 and J usage is TRBJ1-5, with D possibly being TRBD1 (6 bases). Per the germline V gene, CDR1 is MDHEN and CDR2 is SYDVKM. Trimming stripped 6 bases from V and 6 bases from J, with 15 bases between. This CDR3 has 14 amino acids. This CDR3 is CASSVTQGFQPQHF. Written as DNA, the CDR3 is TGTGCCAGCAGCGTCACCCAGGGGTTTCAGCCCCAGCATTTT.

This clonotype was counted between two and nine times. The chain joins TRBV5-5 to TRBJ2-2; 11 bases match TRBD2. After removal of 4 bases from V and 3 bases from J, the junction contained 8 bases not matched to a gene. CDR1 and CDR2 (germline): SGHKS, YYEKEE (reference sequence). The CDR3 consists of 17 residues. CDR3 loop: CASSQDRLAGYTGELFF. CDR3 nucleotide sequence: TGTGCCAGCAGCCAAGATCGACTAGCGGGGTACACCGGGGAGCTGTTTTTT.

This clonotype was counted ten times or more. The chain uses TRBV10-3 and TRBJ2-5, with TRBD1 matching 7 bases. With V trimmed by 2 bases and J by 5 bases, 8 bases remained unmatched. The CDR3 has 15 amino acids. Germline values: CDR1 ENHRY, CDR2 SYGVKD. The CDR3: CAISEPETGLETQYF. CDR3 nucleotides: TGTGCCATCAGTGAGCCAGAGACAGGGTTGGAGACCCAGTACTTC.

Many counts were recorded for this clonotype. V gene TRBV19 combines with J gene TRBJ1-2, with TRBD1 as a possible D gene (5 bases). Germline values: CDR1 LNHDA, CDR2 SQIVND (reference sequence). Trimming left V 9 bases short and J 2 bases short, with 13 bases between. CDR3 length equals 13 residues. CDR3 nucleotides: TGTGCCAGCAGCATCGGGGGGAACTATGGCTACACCTTC. It translates to CASSIGGNYGYTF.

This clonotype was counted a few times. Here the CDR3 DNA reads TGTGCCAGCAGTTACTCCCTAATGACACCTTACACTGAAGCTTTCTTT. As protein: CASSYSLMTPYTEAFF. The chain joins TRBV6-5 to TRBJ1-1, with no clear D. The CDR3 loop spans 16 amino acids. Germline CDR1 and CDR2: MNHEY and SVGAGI. V was trimmed by 0 bases and J by 3 bases, leaving 14 bases between them.

This clonotype was counted many times. The genes are TRBV10-2 and TRBJ2-5, with 7 nucleotides matching TRBD1. Germline V gene lookup returns CDR1 WSHSY and CDR2 SAAADI. This CDR3 region has 15 residues. Unmatched junction bases numbered 10, after V lost 4 bases and J lost 5 bases. The CDR3 sequence: CASSGYNRGVETQYF. The CDR3 nucleotides are TGCGCCAGCAGTGGGTACAACAGGGGAGTGGAGACCCAGTACTTC.

The chain couples TRBV29-1 to TRBJ2-3; D is unresolved. The V end was cut by 6 bases, the J end by 2 bases, with 12 bases between. CDR1 and CDR2 (germline): SQVTM, ANQGSEA. The CDR3 runs 13 residues. For the CDR3, the DNA is TGCAGCGTCTCCACTCGTCTCACAGATACGCAGTATTTT. Translating gives CSVSTRLTDTQYF.

This clonotype was seen at least ten times. This chain links TRBV29-1 with TRBJ2-5, with D possibly being TRBD2 (6 bases). Deletions cut 1 base from V and 4 bases from J, with 13 bases between. The V gene's germline CDR1 is SQVTM and CDR2 ANQGSEA. The CDR3 contains 14 residues. As DNA, the CDR3 is TGCAGCGTTGAAGCGGCGGGAAAGGGAGAGACCCAGTACTTC. Its translation is CSVEAAGKGETQYF. Drawing the rest from reference TRBV29-1 and TRBJ2-5, the complete variable domain is SAVISQKPSRDICQRGTSLTIQCQVDSQVTMMFWYRQQPGQSLTLIATANQGSEATYESGFVIDKFPISRPNLTFSTLTVSNMSPEDSSIYLCSVEAAGKGETQYFGPGTRLLVL.

About this clonotype: A junction boundary mismatches the germline segment, possibly from a read error. This chain connects TRBV7-2 to TRBJ1-1; possibly TRBD1 for D (6 bases). There are 15 residues in the CDR3. The germline gives CDR1 SGHTA, CDR2 FQGNSA. The CDR3 protein is CASSFRGQPNTEAIF. In DNA, the CDR3 is TGTGCCAGCAGCTTCAGGGGCCAACCGAACACTGAAGCTATCTTT.

The gene calls are TRBV7-6 and TRBJ2-7, with D possibly matching TRBD2 (6 bases). Trimming left V 2 bases short and J 2 bases short, with 13 bases between. The CDR3 loop spans 15 amino acids. CDR1 is SGHVS and CDR2 is FNYEAQ in the germline V gene. The DNA for the CDR3 is TGTGCCAGCAGCTTATCCGGGGCTAGCGCCTACGAGCAGTACTTC. Its translation: CASSLSGASAYEQYF.

This sequence joins TRBV12-3 or TRBV12-4 and TRBJ2-7; a weak D match, TRBD1 (5 bases). Trimming cost V 4 bases and J 4 bases, with 11 bases left between them. This CDR3 comprises 13 residues. CDR3 sequence (DNA): TGTGCCAGCAGTTCCTTGTGGACATACGAGCAGTACTTC. Translation gives CASSSLWTYEQYF.

This sequence joins TRBV12-3 or TRBV12-4 and TRBJ2-7, with 8 nucleotides matching TRBD2. V lost 6 bases, J lost 4 bases, and 5 bases stayed unmatched. The CDR3 spans 13 residues. CDR3 DNA: TGTGCCAGCAGGGCGGGGGGAACGTACGAGCAGTACTTC. Translation: CASRAGGTYEQYF.

This clonotype was seen a handful of times. The chain recombines TRBV12-3 or TRBV12-4 with TRBJ2-5, with D perhaps matching TRBD1 (7 bases). The CDR3 runs to 13 residues. V was pared by 7 bases and J by 5 bases, with 14 bases between. CDR3 DNA: TGTGCCAGCAACTACAGGGGAGGCGAGACCCAGTACTTC. The encoded protein is CASNYRGGETQYF.

V and J are TRBV20-1 and TRBJ2-7; 10 nucleotides agree with TRBD2. Trimming took 3 bases from V and 2 from J; bases not matched to a gene: 4. The CDR3 length is 14 residues. Germline lookup yields CDR1 DFQATT and CDR2 SNEGSKA (reference sequence). The CDR3 nucleotides are TGCAGTGCTAGGGGACTAGCGAAAACCTACGAGCAGTACTTC. Its translation is CSARGLAKTYEQYF.

This rearrangement joins TRBV7-9 to TRBJ2-2, with 10 nucleotides matching TRBD1. The germline CDR1 and CDR2 sequences are SEHNR and FQNEAQ (reference sequence). J was trimmed by 5 bases and V by 6 bases; bases with no gene match: 12. The CDR3 covers 17 residues. In DNA, the CDR3 is TGTGCCAGCAGACAAAGCCCGGGACAGGGGCTTACCGGGGAGCTGTTTTTT. Its protein is CASRQSPGQGLTGELFF. The whole variable domain, remainder taken from reference TRBV7-9 and TRBJ2-2, is DTGVSQNPRHKITKRGQNVTFRCDPISEHNRLYWYRQTLGQGPEFLTYFQNEAQLEKSRLLSDRFSAERPKGSFSTLEIQRTEQGDSAMYLCASRQSPGQGLTGELFFGEGSRLTVL.

CDR3 nucleotide sequence: TGCAGCGTAAAGGCCGGGGATGACGCCGGGGACACCATATATTTT. Protein product: CSVKAGDDAGDTIYF. The chain combines TRBV29-1 with TRBJ1-3; D remains unclear. The CDR3 has 15 amino acids. Looked up from germline, CDR1 is SQVTM and CDR2 is ANQGSEA. V was trimmed by 6 bases and J by 8 bases, leaving 23 bases between them. The whole variable domain, remainder taken from reference TRBV29-1 and TRBJ1-3, is SAVISQKPSRDICQRGTSLTIQCQVDSQVTMMFWYRQQPGQSLTLIATANQGSEATYESGFVIDKFPISRPNLTFSTLTVSNMSPEDSSIYLCSVKAGDDAGDTIYFGEGSWLTVV.

At least ten counts were recorded for this clonotype. V and J are TRBV10-3 and TRBJ2-2; TRBD2 might be the D (5 bases). Germline CDR1 is ENHRY and CDR2 is SYGVKD. V lost 7 bases and J 7 bases, leaving 10 bases between the germline ends. The length of the CDR3 is 12 residues. The CDR3 sequence: CAINGEGGELFF. The CDR3 region has the DNA TGTGCCATCAATGGAGAGGGCGGGGAGCTGTTTTTT.

This clonotype occurred many times. This chain uses TRBV7-9 with TRBJ1-5; TRBD1 is a possible D gene (6 bases). CDR1 and CDR2 from the germline V gene are SEHNR and FQNEAQ (reference sequence). This CDR3 is built from 14 residues. V shed 7 bases and J shed 6 bases, with 16 bases lying between them. This chain's CDR3 is CASTEGGLTQPQHF. For the CDR3, the DNA is TGTGCCAGCACCGAAGGGGGACTGACTCAGCCCCAGCATTTT. The whole variable domain, filled in from reference TRBV7-9 and TRBJ1-5, reads DTGVSQNPRHKITKRGQNVTFRCDPISEHNRLYWYRQTLGQGPEFLTYFQNEAQLEKSRLLSDRFSAERPKGSFSTLEIQRTEQGDSAMYLCASTEGGLTQPQHFGDGTRLSIL.

The sample holds many counts of this clonotype. The gene calls are TRBV20-1 and TRBJ1-2; D may be TRBD1 (6 bases). The germline V gene encodes CDR1 DFQATT and CDR2 SNEGSKA (reference sequence). Trimming removed 1 base from V and 4 bases from J, with 16 bases in between. The CDR3 is made up of 15 amino acids. The DNA for the CDR3 is TGCAGTGCTAGAGTCCGAGGGCAGGGGACCTATGGCTACACCTTC. Its protein product is CSARVRGQGTYGYTF.

The chain links TRBV25-1 to TRBJ2-5; 9 bases agree with TRBD1. CDR3 length equals 17 residues. J lost 4 bases, V lost 5 bases, and 14 bases had no gene match. Germline V gene data show CDR1 as MGHDK and CDR2 as SYGVNS. The CDR3 coding sequence is TGTGCCAGCAGTCTCCGGGACAGGGTAAACTATAGAGAGACCCAGTACTTC. It codes for CASSLRDRVNYRETQYF.

This clonotype has a handful of counts. The V call is TRBV20-1, the J call TRBJ1-1; 9 nucleotides agree with TRBD1. The J segment lost 5 bases and the V segment lost 6 bases, leaving 7 bases of the junction unmatched. CDR1 DFQATT and CDR2 SNEGSKA come from the germline V gene (reference sequence). The CDR3 contains 13 residues. The CDR3: CSALQGARTEAFF. CDR3 DNA: TGCAGTGCCCTACAGGGGGCAAGGACTGAAGCTTTCTTT.

This chain connects TRBV11-2 to TRBJ2-5; 9 bases match TRBD1. There are 15 residues in the CDR3. Per germline, CDR1 SGHAT and CDR2 FQNNGV. The trim removed 0 bases at V and 6 bases at J, leaving 5 bases unmatched. The chain's CDR3 is CASSLEGQGMQTQYF. The CDR3 DNA is TGTGCCAGCAGCTTAGAGGGACAGGGTATGCAGACCCAGTACTTC.

This clonotype was seen more than once but under ten times. The CDR3 region has the DNA TGTGCCGGACTCTACTCTGGGGCCAACGTCCTGACTTTC. Amino acid sequence: CAGLYSGANVLTF. The gene calls are TRBV12-3 or TRBV12-4 and TRBJ2-6; perhaps TRBD2 as D (5 bases). V was clipped by 11 bases and J by 0 bases, with 8 bases between them. The CDR3 loop spans 13 amino acids.

V usage is TRBV16 and J usage is TRBJ2-7; D remains unclear. The germline CDR1 and CDR2 sequences are KGHSY and FQNENV. The CDR3 spans 12 residues. Trimming shortened V by 6 bases and J by 3 bases, and 9 bases separated the two germline ends. In DNA form, the CDR3 reads TGTGCCAGCAGTTCAGAGATCTACGAGCAGTACTTC. Residues: CASSSEIYEQYF.

The rearrangement links TRBV19 to TRBJ1-1, with unresolved D. Trimming pared 5 bases from V and 4 bases from J, leaving 11 bases between. CDR1 and CDR2 (germline): LNHDA, SQIVND (reference sequence). The CDR3 has 13 residues. This CDR3 reads CASSPGLITEAFF. The DNA for the CDR3 is TGTGCCAGTAGTCCTGGCCTGATCACTGAAGCTTTCTTT.

This sequence joins TRBV7-9 and TRBJ2-6; D tentatively reads TRBD1 or TRBD2 (5 bases each). CDR3 size: 18 residues. CDR1 SEHNR and CDR2 FQNEAQ come from the germline V gene (reference sequence). Trimming took 4 bases from V and 0 from J, leaving 16 bases between them. The CDR3 DNA reads as TGTGCCAGCAGCTCGGCATACTCGGGGCCCTCTGGGGCCAACGTCCTGACTTTC. Its translation is CASSSAYSGPSGANVLTF.

This clonotype was seen only a few times. The chain carries TRBV7-9 and TRBJ2-5; 10 nucleotides align to TRBD2. The trim removed 4 bases at V and 3 bases at J, leaving 8 bases unmatched. The CDR3 totals 16 residues. From germline, CDR1 is SEHNR and CDR2 FQNEAQ (reference sequence). CDR3 nucleotide sequence: TGTGCCAGCAGCTCGACTAGCGGGCGACCGGAAGAGACCCAGTACTTC. Protein product: CASSSTSGRPEETQYF.

This clonotype was counted between two and nine times. The chain recombines TRBV20-1 with TRBJ2-5; TRBD1 is a possible D gene (6 bases). The germline gives CDR1 DFQATT, CDR2 SNEGSKA (reference sequence). The germline V and J ends were trimmed by 5 bases and 2 bases, with 15 bases remaining between them. The CDR3 totals 14 residues. CDR3 residues: CSAARTVLQETQYF. The DNA for the CDR3 is TGCAGTGCTGCCCGGACAGTACTACAAGAGACCCAGTACTTC.

The chain is built from TRBV12-3 or TRBV12-4 and TRBJ2-3, with D possibly TRBD2 on 5 matching bases. The CDR3 contains 17 residues. V was clipped by 2 bases and J by 1 base, with 16 bases between them. The CDR3 DNA follows: TGTGCCAGCAGTTTAAAATTACGGGATAGGGGCACAGATACGCAGTATTTT. Protein product: CASSLKLRDRGTDTQYF.

This clonotype was seen a handful of times. V usage is TRBV19 and J usage is TRBJ2-7; TRBD1 aligns across 7 bases. Trimming at V came to 11 bases and at J to 2 bases, leaving 9 bases not matched to a gene. The V gene's germline CDR1 is LNHDA and CDR2 SQIVND (reference sequence). The CDR3 is 13 residues long. CDR3 region: CACEGAPTYEQYF. Here the CDR3 DNA reads TGTGCCTGCGAGGGGGCGCCGACCTACGAGCAGTACTTC.

At least ten counts were recorded for this clonotype. The junction and the germline gene differ at one end; a read error may be behind it. The gene calls are TRBV19 and TRBJ2-7; D is ambiguous. The CDR3 loop spans 13 amino acids. Germline V lookup: CDR1 LNHDA, CDR2 SQIVND (reference sequence). The CDR3 spells CASSRGRSYEQYF. The CDR3 nucleotides read TGCGCCAGCAGTCGTGGGCGCTCCTACGAGCAGTACTTC.